This T cell receptor beta chain was documented in a study of blood T cells in healthy people across ages. Notes on the study in general: Since the PBMCs were unsorted, naive and antigen-experienced cells could not be conclusively compared. Age advanced and TCR beta diversity per million T cells fell, roughly linearly.

Concerning this clonotype itself: Its matching antigen is unknown.

For the second PCR, which ran for about 7 to 12 cycles, a sample-barcoded 5' primer and a J-beta primer mix were used. A template-switch adaptor that had 12 random nucleotides put a tag on each cDNA molecule. TCRdb reanalysed the 5' RACE reads using MiXCR and keeps one entry per CDR3 protein. The sample holds hundreds of thousands of distinct CDR3 sequences, 20% to 30% seen once. These data were also filed under a second study, of T cells of mothers and their children.

The sequence came from a boy aged 5-17 years in good health. The sequencing sample was made of blood.

The CDR3 DNA reads TGCGCCAGCAGCCGGGACCCCGGGGGTGTAGAGACCCAGTACTTC. This sequence encodes CASSRDPGGVETQYF. This chain uses TRBV5-1 with TRBJ2-5; D may be TRBD2 (6 bases). Trimming took 4 bases from V and 4 from J, leaving 17 bases between them. The CDR3 has 15 residues. Germline V CDR1 and CDR2: SGHRS, YFSETQ.